The present TCR beta chain was sequenced within a study of graft-versus-host responses after intestinal transplantation (dated by TCRdb to the early 2020s). Context from the whole study: Multivisceral, liver-intestinal, or isolated intestinal transplants were received by the recipients. Donor T cell macrochimerism was defined as a peak of at least 4% donor T cells among recipient peripheral blood mononuclear cells. Anti-thymocyte globulin induction was given to all recipients, followed by maintenance tacrolimus and steroids for approximately three years. Bulk TCR-beta CDR3 sequencing was used to track graft-versus-host and host-versus-graft alloreactive T cell clones in the graft, circulation and bone marrow after intestinal transplantation. The cohort enrolled about two dozen intestinal transplant recipients including one retransplant, and a few patients lacking pretransplant specimens were excluded. Alloreactive clones were identified by sequencing pre-transplant mixed lymphocyte reaction products and comparing them with unstimulated pre-transplant donor and recipient T cells. Samples from a few later patients were sequenced in-house on an Illumina MiSeq with MiXCR processing rather than by the commercial service. The investigation overall reported the following: Patients with donor T cell macrochimerism had high GvH to HvG T cell clonal ratios in their allografts. GvH clones were detected in recipient bone marrow, and some appeared earlier in ileal mucosa or blood, consistent with an intestinal mucosal origin. Conclusions were limited by the relatively low number and heterogeneity of intestinal transplant patients. Early after transplant, peak levels of circulating GvH clones were associated with declines in HvG clones.

The library was prepared using the immunoSEQ multiplex PCR assay. For most patients, genomic DNA was isolated using the Qiagen DNeasy Blood and Tissue Kit and was shipped frozen to Adaptive Biotechnologies for TCR sequencing. High-throughput TCR-beta CDR3 sequencing of genomic DNA from most patients was performed by Adaptive Biotechnologies. In the authors' own workflow: TCR sequencing data were retrieved from Adaptive's ImmunoSEQ software for 18 patients, whereas a few other patients were processed with MiXCR and VDJtools. CD4 versus CD8 sorting errors were corrected by removing sequences found in both subsets at a frequency ratio below 5:1. CDR3 nucleotide sequences shared by donor and recipient were removed because the origin of these sequences could not be assigned. To count as alloreactive, a clone needed at least 2-fold expansion over unstimulated cells and a minimum CFSE-low frequency of 0.002% (template counts) or 0.001% (read counts). Mappable clones were those detected in sequenced pre-transplant spleen, lymph node, or MLR CFSE-low populations of the donor or recipient. Cumulative frequency of alloreactive clones was calculated as a percentage of all sequences weighted by copy number. TCRdb re-hosts the immuneACCESS table, in-frame sequences only. Its copies lack some clones; in the studies checked, an unresolved V gene accounts for under half of them, and the cause for the rest is not known. Clone size and the V and J calls come from that table; the DNA yielded D and trimming. A total of 60,000 to 65,000 clones appear in this sample, 85% to 95% of them only once. The top ten constitute about 1.8% of the sample.

Comment on this clone: Its specific antigen is unknown. Base qualities are not at hand, and no much larger clone is one base apart.

This specimen's time point label, interpreted: cells obtained before transplantation from donor or recipient. CD3+CD4+ and CD3+CD8+ populations were FACS-sorted from unstimulated pre-transplant donor and recipient cells taken from spleen or lymph nodes. Material: unstimulated CD8+ T cells sorted from spleen or lymph node cells, obtained before transplant. This TCR was recovered from a human donor who was the organ donor for an intestinal transplant.

The CDR3 region: CASSQPNEAYHEQFF. In nucleotide form, the sequence is TGCGCCAGCAGCCAACCCAATGAGGCATACCATGAGCAGTTCTTC. This sequence uses TRBV4-1 and TRBJ2-1; no D gene can be assigned with confidence. The CDR3 contains 15 residues, cysteine and phenylalanine counted. Only the CDR3 part of the read is kept: 45 bases, read in frame from the first base. The germline ends are 16 bases apart after V is trimmed by 2 bases and J by 8 bases. Reading the germline V gene gives CDR1 MGHRA and CDR2 YSYEKL.